Following are 2 T cell receptor beta chains from one sample sequenced in a study of Ad26.COV2.S vaccination and SARS-CoV-2 variants. Assay used: immunoSEQ multiplex PCR; TCRdb lists only in-frame clones, some missing. The table shows about 390,000 clones, with approximately 91% occurring only once. Treatment indicated: about 20 received Ad26.COV2.S at low or high dose, single or two shots; 5 received placebo; per-sample allocation not given. All samples were drawn on day 63, counting from the first vaccine or placebo injection. Source: peripheral blood, taken in a trial of Ad26.COV2.S vaccine versus placebo. These receptors all come from a person between 18 and 65 years old who received the Ad26.COV2.S COVID-19 vaccine or a placebo.

V usage is TRBV2 and J usage is TRBJ2-1; 12 nucleotides align to TRBD2. J was trimmed by 7 bases and V by 4 bases; bases with no gene match: 5. Germline loops: CDR1 SNHLY, CDR2 FYNNEI. The CDR3 has 15 amino acids. The CDR3 spells CASSVLAGGKNEQFF. CDR3 DNA: TGTGCCAGCAGTGTCCTAGCGGGGGGGAAGAATGAGCAGTTCTTC.

The rearrangement joins TRBV3-1 (or the pseudogene TRBV3-2) to TRBJ2-5, with 7 bases lining up with TRBD1. Germline assignment: CDR1 LGHDT and CDR2 YNNKEL (reference sequence). V was pared by 7 bases and J by 4 bases, with 15 bases of the junction left unmatched. The CDR3 extends over 16 amino acids. CDR3 amino acids: CASIDPDRAFGETQYF. DNA of the CDR3: TGTGCCAGCATCGACCCCGACAGGGCCTTCGGAGAGACCCAGTACTTC.